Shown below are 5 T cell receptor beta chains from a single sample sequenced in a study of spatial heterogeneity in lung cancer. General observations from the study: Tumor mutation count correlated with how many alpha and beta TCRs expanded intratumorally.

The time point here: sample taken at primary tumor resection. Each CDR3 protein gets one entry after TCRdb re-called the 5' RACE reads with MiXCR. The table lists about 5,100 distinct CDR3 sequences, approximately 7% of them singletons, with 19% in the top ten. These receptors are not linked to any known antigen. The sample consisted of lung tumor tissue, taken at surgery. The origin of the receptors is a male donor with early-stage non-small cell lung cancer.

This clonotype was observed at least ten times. CDR3 protein: CASSLGLTGEETQYF. The DNA for the CDR3 is TGTGCCAGCAGCTTAGGGCTGACAGGAGAGGAGACCCAGTACTTC. V and J are TRBV11-2 and TRBJ2-5, with D perhaps matching TRBD1 (6 bases). V lost 1 base to trimming and J lost 5 bases, with 14 bases between them. Per germline, CDR1 SGHAT and CDR2 FQNNGV. This CDR3 has 15 amino acids. Variable domain in full (rest from reference TRBV11-2 and TRBJ2-5): EAGVAQSPRYKIIEKRQSVAFWCNPISGHATLYWYQQILGQGPKLLIQFQNNGVVDDSQLPKDRFSAERLKGVDSTLKIQPAKLEDSAVYLCASSLGLTGEETQYFGPGTRLLVL.

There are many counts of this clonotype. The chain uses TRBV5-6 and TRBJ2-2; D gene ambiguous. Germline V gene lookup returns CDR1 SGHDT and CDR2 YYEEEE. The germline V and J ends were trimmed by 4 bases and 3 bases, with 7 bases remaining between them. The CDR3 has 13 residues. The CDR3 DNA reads TGTGCCAGCAGCCCCGACTACACCGGGGAGCTGTTTTTT. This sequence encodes CASSPDYTGELFF. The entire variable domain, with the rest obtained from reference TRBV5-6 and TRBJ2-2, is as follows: DAGVTQSPTHLIKTRGQQVTLRCSPKSGHDTVSWYQQALGQGPQFIFQYYEEEERQRGNFPDRFSGHQFPNYSSELNVNALLLGDSALYLCASSPDYTGELFFGEGSRLTVL.

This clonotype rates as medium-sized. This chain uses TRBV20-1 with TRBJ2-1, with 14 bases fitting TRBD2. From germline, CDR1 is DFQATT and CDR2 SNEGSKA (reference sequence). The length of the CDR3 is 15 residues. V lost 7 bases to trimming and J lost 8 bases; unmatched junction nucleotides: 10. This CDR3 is CSVLGLAGVGDEQFF. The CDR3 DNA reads TGCAGTGTGTTGGGACTAGCGGGAGTTGGAGATGAGCAGTTCTTC.

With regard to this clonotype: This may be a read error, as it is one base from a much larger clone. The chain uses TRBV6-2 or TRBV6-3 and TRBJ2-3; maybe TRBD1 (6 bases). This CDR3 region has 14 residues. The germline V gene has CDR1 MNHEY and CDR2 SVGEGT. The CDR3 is CASNTPDSTDRQYF. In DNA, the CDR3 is TGTGCCAGCAACACACCGGACAGCACAGATAGGCAGTATTTT.

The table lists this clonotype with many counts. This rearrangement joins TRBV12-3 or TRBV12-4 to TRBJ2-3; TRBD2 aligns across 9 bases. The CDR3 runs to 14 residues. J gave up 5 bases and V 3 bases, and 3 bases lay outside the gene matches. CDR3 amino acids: CASSLGLAEDTQYF. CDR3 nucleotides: TGTGCCAGCAGTTTGGGACTAGCTGAAGATACGCAGTATTTT.